Below, one TCR beta chain is given with its context. V was pared by 2 bases and J by 5 bases, with 8 bases of the junction left unmatched. The germline V gene has CDR1 SGHTA and CDR2 FQGNSA. This CDR3 has 16 amino acids. The authors' processing: Nucleated cell number was recorded as an estimate derived from reference gene primer amplification. Sequencing was performed with immunoSEQ multiplex PCR; in TCRdb, only in-frame clones are kept and a portion is missing. D and trimming come from the DNA, and the V and J calls and clone size come from that table. The top ten hold around 24% of the sample, which has over 150,000 clones, over 75% seen once. The entry originates in a study of blood T cell repertoires in COVID-19. Looking at the study overall: There were acute and convalescent COVID-19 samples, and they came from the United States, Italy and Spain.

The origin of this receptor is a woman in her seventies with acute or convalescent COVID-19. V usage is TRBV7-2 and J usage is TRBJ1-4; 7 nucleotides line up with TRBD1. The sequenced sample was peripheral blood. The CDR3 region is CASSLSTGDGNEKLFF. The CDR3 DNA follows: TGTGCCAGCAGCTTATCCACAGGGGACGGGAATGAAAAACTGTTTTTT.